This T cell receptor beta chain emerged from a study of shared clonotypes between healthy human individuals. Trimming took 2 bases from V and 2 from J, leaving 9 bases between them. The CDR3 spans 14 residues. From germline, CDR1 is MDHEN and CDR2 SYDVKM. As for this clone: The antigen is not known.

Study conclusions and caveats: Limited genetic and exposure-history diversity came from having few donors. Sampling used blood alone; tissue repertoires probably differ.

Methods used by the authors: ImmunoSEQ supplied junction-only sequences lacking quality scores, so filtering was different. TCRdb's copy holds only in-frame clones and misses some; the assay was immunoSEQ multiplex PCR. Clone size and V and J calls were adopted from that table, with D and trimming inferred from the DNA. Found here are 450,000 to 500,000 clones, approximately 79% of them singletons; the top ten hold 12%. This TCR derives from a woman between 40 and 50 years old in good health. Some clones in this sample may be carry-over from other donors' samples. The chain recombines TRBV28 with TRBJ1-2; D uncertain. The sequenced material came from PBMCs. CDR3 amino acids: CASSLGSRNYGYTF. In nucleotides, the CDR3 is TGTGCCAGCAGTTTAGGGAGCAGGAACTATGGCTACACCTTC.